A selection of T cell receptor beta chains follows, all from one sample in a study of blood T cell repertoires in COVID-19. Assay: immunoSEQ multiplex PCR; the TCRdb copy retains only in-frame clones and omits some. The sample gives some 230,000 clones, about 83% of which show up once; less than 8% is in the top ten. Sequenced input: peripheral blood. The receptors come from a woman in her forties or fifties with acute or convalescent COVID-19. Each CDR3 is given with its conserved first and last residue. A D gene is named only where the DNA matches it firmly. For some rows the clone size is stated as once, few or many, or as a class when expanded; others skip it.

V,J,size,D,CDR3,DNA
TRBV2,TRBJ2-3,NA,NA,CASRELSTDTQYF,TGTGCCAGCAGGGAACTAAGCACAGATACGCAGTATTTT
TRBV11-2,TRBJ2-1,NA,TRBD2,CASSLGFFSGGVDEQFF,TGTGCCAGCAGCTTAGGGTTCTTTAGCGGGGGGGTAGATGAGCAGTTCTTC
TRBV19,TRBJ2-3,NA,TRBD1,CALHRGEVGGTQYF,TGTGCCCTTCACAGGGGAGAGGTTGGGGGAACGCAGTATTTT
TRBV9,TRBJ2-7,few,NA,CASSVEQGYEQYF,TGTGCCAGCAGCGTAGAACAGGGCTACGAGCAGTACTTC
TRBV28,TRBJ2-5,NA,NA,CASSTVYGSDQETQYF,TGTGCCAGCAGCACAGTTTACGGGAGTGATCAAGAGACCCAGTACTTC
TRBV29-1,TRBJ1-2,NA,NA,CSVVSGDYGYTF,TGCAGCGTTGTCTCGGGGGACTATGGCTACACCTTC
TRBV10-3,TRBJ1-4,NA,TRBD1,CAISESDRGEKLFF,TGTGCCATCAGTGAGTCCGACAGGGGTGAAAAACTGTTTTTT
TRBV3-1/TRBV3-2,TRBJ1-5,NA,NA,CASSQRSAGYQPQHF,TGTGCCAGCAGCCAAAGGAGCGCTGGGTACCAGCCCCAGCATTTT
TRBV5-1,TRBJ2-5,NA,TRBD1,CASSTGTGGPETQYF,TGCGCCAGCAGCACAGGGACAGGGGGCCCTGAGACCCAGTACTTC
TRBV28,TRBJ1-5,NA,NA,CASRGGSFQPQHF,TGTGCCAGCAGGGGGGGGAGTTTTCAGCCCCAGCATTTT
TRBV6-5,TRBJ2-1,few,TRBD1,CASTILQGSEQFF,TGTGCCAGCACAATCCTACAGGGGTCTGAGCAGTTCTTC
TRBV7-9,TRBJ2-1,NA,TRBD2,CASSLGLASYNEQFF,TGTGCCAGCAGCTTAGGACTAGCTTCCTACAATGAGCAGTTCTTC
TRBV6-6,TRBJ2-1,NA,NA,CASRLEGNEQFF,TGTGCCAGCCGACTAGAAGGTAATGAGCAGTTCTTC
TRBV2,TRBJ1-5,NA,NA,CASSDPGRGSNQPQHF,TGTGCCAGCAGTGACCCCGGACGGGGTAGCAATCAGCCCCAGCATTTT
TRBV7-9,TRBJ1-2,NA,TRBD1,CASSLVSQGGGYTF,TGTGCCAGCAGCTTAGTTTCCCAGGGGGGTGGCTACACCTTC
TRBV10-3,TRBJ1-4,NA,TRBD1,CAISESTGTGEKLFF,TGTGCCATCAGTGAGTCGACAGGGACGGGAGAAAAACTGTTTTTT
TRBV7-9,TRBJ2-3,NA,TRBD2,CASSSRTSGRLTDTQYF,TGTGCCAGCAGCTCAAGGACTAGCGGGAGACTGACAGATACGCAGTATTTT
TRBV5-1,TRBJ2-1,NA,NA,CASNQIQGSEQFF,TGCGCCAGCAACCAAATACAGGGTTCTGAGCAGTTCTTC
TRBV30,TRBJ1-6,NA,NA,CAWSVRDIANSPLHF,TGTGCCTGGAGTGTACGGGACATCGCGAATTCACCCCTCCACTTT
TRBV3-1/TRBV3-2,TRBJ1-4,few,NA,CASSQDGRKLFF,TGTGCCAGCAGCCAAGACGGTCGAAAACTGTTTTTT
TRBV10-2,TRBJ1-6,few,TRBD1,CASSAYRGPLHF,TGCGCCAGCAGCGCTTACAGGGGGCCCCTCCACTTT
TRBV7-2,TRBJ1-6,NA,NA,CASSLGSSPLHF,TGTGCCAGCAGCTTGGGGAGTTCACCCCTCCACTTT
TRBV2,TRBJ1-2,NA,TRBD1,CASSGTGGPANYGYTF,TGTGCCAGCAGTGGGACAGGGGGCCCAGCTAACTATGGCTACACCTTC
TRBV28,TRBJ1-1,NA,TRBD1,CASSTAGTANTEAFF,TGTGCCAGCAGCACCGCCGGGACAGCTAACACTGAAGCTTTCTTT
TRBV28,TRBJ2-7,NA,TRBD2,CAVGAGYSYEQYF,TGTGCCGTTGGAGCGGGATACTCCTACGAGCAGTACTTC
TRBV27,TRBJ1-4,NA,NA,CASSTTGIVDEKLFF,TGTGCCAGCAGTACCACAGGGATAGTGGATGAAAAACTGTTTTTT
TRBV5-6,TRBJ2-7,NA,NA,CASSLSSYEQYF,TGTGCCAGCAGCCTGAGCTCCTACGAGCAGTACTTC
TRBV18,TRBJ2-5,NA,NA,CASSRDNQNVYQETQYF,TGTGCCAGCTCACGGGACAACCAGAACGTGTACCAAGAGACCCAGTACTTC
TRBV5-1,TRBJ2-2,NA,NA,CASSLALASNTGELFF,TGCGCCAGCAGCTTGGCTCTAGCCTCGAACACCGGGGAGCTGTTTTTT
TRBV7-2,TRBJ2-3,NA,NA,CASSADYVSDTQYF,TGTGCCAGCAGCGCGGACTATGTGTCGGATACGCAGTATTTT
TRBV5-4,TRBJ1-3,NA,NA,CASPNQGRSGNTIYF,TGTGCCAGCCCGAACCAGGGTCGCTCTGGAAACACCATATATTTT
TRBV29-1,TRBJ2-5,once,NA,CSVVQAGETQYF,TGCAGCGTTGTGCAAGCCGGGGAGACCCAGTACTTC
TRBV28,TRBJ1-2,NA,NA,CASSLMGGVTNYGYTF,TGTGCCAGCAGTTTGATGGGAGGGGTAACTAACTATGGCTACACCTTC
TRBV4-1,TRBJ1-4,NA,NA,CASSHRTATNEKLFF,TGCGCCAGCAGCCACCGGACAGCAACTAATGAAAAACTGTTTTTT
TRBV20-1,TRBJ2-5,once,NA,CSARERETQYF,TGCAGTGCCCGGGAGAGAGAGACCCAGTACTTC
TRBV3-1/TRBV3-2,TRBJ2-4,NA,TRBD2,CASSHRFSGRAAKNIQYF,TGTGCCAGCAGCCACCGTTTTAGCGGGAGGGCCGCCAAAAACATTCAGTACTTC
TRBV5-1,TRBJ1-4,NA,TRBD1,CASSFGQGGSEKLFF,TGCGCCAGCAGCTTCGGACAGGGCGGCAGTGAAAAACTGTTTTTT
TRBV5-1,TRBJ2-2,NA,TRBD1,CASSLEGQGRTGELFF,TGCGCCAGCAGCTTGGAGGGACAGGGGAGAACCGGGGAGCTGTTTTTT
TRBV28,TRBJ1-6,NA,TRBD1,CASSPPPGQKRNSPLHF,TGTGCCAGCAGCCCACCCCCGGGACAGAAAAGAAATTCACCCCTCCACTTT
TRBV2,TRBJ2-7,NA,TRBD1,CASSHGQGNYEQYF,TGTGCCAGCAGTCACGGACAGGGGAACTACGAGCAGTACTTC
TRBV4-1,TRBJ1-5,NA,NA,CASSQGERNQPQHF,TGCGCCAGCAGCCAGGGAGAGCGCAATCAGCCCCAGCATTTT
TRBV7-6,TRBJ1-1,NA,NA,CASSPPRERNTEAFF,TGTGCCAGCAGCCCTCCCCGTGAGAGAAACACTGAAGCTTTCTTT
TRBV24-1,TRBJ2-3,NA,NA,CATSPGVDTQYF,TGTGCCACCAGTCCAGGGGTAGATACGCAGTATTTT
TRBV19,TRBJ2-3,NA,NA,CASSTAGTDTQYF,TGTGCCAGTAGTACCGCAGGGACAGATACGCAGTATTTT